Included here is one TCR beta chain sequence, with context. This clonotype was counted between two and nine times. Its antigen is unknown. Base qualities are not recorded, but no much larger clone differs from it by a single base. These data come from a study of T-cell memory formation after mild COVID-19 (dated by TCRdb to 2020 to 2022). About the study as a whole: TCR sequence clusters from the two donors were found to be largely donor specific. Longitudinal TCRalpha and TCRbeta repertoire sequencing tracked T-cell clones expanding and contracting after mild COVID-19 in two donors. The cohort was made up of two young adult volunteers, one female and one male, who were previously healthy. Findings and caveats that apply to the study as a whole: Contracting CD4+ clones were found mainly in CM and EM memory subsets, while CD8+ clones were enriched in EMRA. SARS-CoV-2 specificity of the second-wave clones peaking on day 37 was not confirmed. Some responding clones were detected in pre-infection memory, suggesting pre-existing cross-reactive memory T cells joined the SARS-CoV-2 response. Only a couple of mild cases were covered by the study, and larger cohorts that include severe cases with pre-infection samples were considered necessary. From day 15 to 85, contracting clones showed balanced CD4/CD8 phenotypes, whereas a second wave of clones that expanded from day 15 to 37 leaned towards CD4+.

Ficoll-Paque density gradient centrifugation was the method used to isolate PBMCs. TCRdb shows the sequencer as Illumina NovaSeq 6000. Using 5'RACE with constant-segment primers, TCRalpha and TCRbeta cDNA libraries were constructed, with sample barcodes and unique molecular identifiers added in the process. Trizol reagent was used to extract RNA from every sample. Amplification of the libraries took two PCR steps, and the second step added a second sample barcode plus Illumina TruSeq adapters. The libraries were sequenced on an Illumina NovaSeq using 2 x 150 bp paired-end reads. The authors processed their data as follows. The reads were demultiplexed and collapsed into UMI-guided consensus sequences using migec v1.2.7. With mixcr v2.1.11, UMI consensuses were aligned to TRA and TRB V and J templates and assembled into clonotypes. A clonotype was counted as expanded or contracted only if both edgeR and NoisET called the change significant, with noise models trained on biological replicates. For edgeR calls, a false discovery rate-adjusted p below 0.01 and a log2 fold-change threshold of 1 were applied. As an exploratory analysis of dynamics, max-normalized trajectories of the 1000 most abundant clonotypes were examined by PCA with hierarchical clustering. Each responding clone was given a CD4 or CD8 phenotype based on the CD4+ and CD8+ repertoires, which had been sequenced separately. TCRdb reworked the public reads: Q25 trimming with fastp, MiXCR clone assembly, productive beta chains retained. Rows merge per CDR3 protein into single entries with the most common DNA and genes. These V and J calls derive from TCRdb rather than the authors' analysis. The sample table shows around 180,000 distinct CDR3 sequences, and around 18% are seen once. Roughly 4% of the sample goes to the ten largest clones.

The sequenced sample was PBMCs or a T cell subset sorted from them (not recorded which). This clonotype was sampled from a man aged 18 to 29 who had mild COVID-19 (a few samples of this study predate the infection). The sample titles of this study are shuffled in the database, so cell type and time point are left out; the donor was told from shared clones.

The sequenced DNA: TGTGCCAGCAGCTACGCTAGCGGGGTTATCGAGCAGTACTTC. Its protein is CASSYASGVIEQYF. The chain is assembled from TRBV7-2 and TRBJ2-7, and 9 junction bases match TRBD2. The germline V gene sets CDR1 to SGHTA and CDR2 to FQGNSA. The junction shows trimming of 4 bases on V and 6 bases on J, and the gene matches do not reach 7 bases of it. Spanning cysteine to phenylalanine, the CDR3 consists of 14 amino acids. Of the read, only the CDR3 DNA is kept; its 42 bases are in frame from base 1.